This T cell receptor (beta chain) was identified in a study of cytomegalovirus exposure and HLA in healthy donors. This clone was recorded a few times. Antigen unknown. This cohort consisted of healthy bone marrow donors. The length of the CDR3 is 18 residues. After removal of 0 bases from V and 1 base from J, the junction contained 11 bases not matched to a gene. The germline V gene encodes CDR1 SGHRS and CDR2 YFSETQ. Findings and limits, study-wide: Reportedly, fewer N-insertions than the 666-donor mean appeared in an Asian-associated ancestry cluster in a later analysis.

The PCR was carried out with 60 Vbeta primers and 13 Jbeta primers. The repertoire was sequenced with immunoSEQ multiplex PCR; TCRdb's copy has only in-frame clones and lacks some. The sample lists more than 150,000 clones, approximately 81% occurring once. The receptor was derived from a man aged 45 to 65 in good health and CMV-seropositive. The rearrangement uses TRBV5-1 and TRBJ1-1; 8 nucleotides line up with TRBD1. The sequenced sample consisted of PBMCs. In nucleotides, the CDR3 is TGCGCCAGCAGCTTGGCCGTCGCAGGGGGCGCCCGGAACACTGAAGCTTTCTTT. This encodes CASSLAVAGGARNTEAFF.